This TCR beta chain was identified during a study of OX40 agonist ivuxolimab in advanced cancers. Study as a whole: Intravenous ivuxolimab was administered to patients every 2 weeks at 0.01 to 10 mg/kg. Cohort: 75% to 90% men, mean age 60, aged roughly 20 to 79.

This CDR3 spans 13 amino acids. The germline V gene encodes CDR1 MNHNS and CDR2 SASEGT. Trimming took off 5 bases at V and 7 bases at J, with 12 bases between the two ends. The table came from immunoSEQ multiplex PCR; TCRdb's copy has only in-frame clones and leaves some out. The table lists 65,000 to 85,000 clones, around 84% of them singletons. The chain employs TRBV6-1 and TRBJ1-5; D is possibly TRBD1 (6 bases). The sequences come from CD4+ or CD8+ T cells sorted from blood, collected in a trial of the OX40 agonist ivuxolimab. The clonotype comes from an adult with an advanced solid tumor such as melanoma, head and neck, liver or kidney cancer. The CDR3 here is CASSLRGDQPQHF. The CDR3 coding sequence is TGTGCCAGCAGTCTCAGGGGCGACCAGCCCCAGCATTTT.